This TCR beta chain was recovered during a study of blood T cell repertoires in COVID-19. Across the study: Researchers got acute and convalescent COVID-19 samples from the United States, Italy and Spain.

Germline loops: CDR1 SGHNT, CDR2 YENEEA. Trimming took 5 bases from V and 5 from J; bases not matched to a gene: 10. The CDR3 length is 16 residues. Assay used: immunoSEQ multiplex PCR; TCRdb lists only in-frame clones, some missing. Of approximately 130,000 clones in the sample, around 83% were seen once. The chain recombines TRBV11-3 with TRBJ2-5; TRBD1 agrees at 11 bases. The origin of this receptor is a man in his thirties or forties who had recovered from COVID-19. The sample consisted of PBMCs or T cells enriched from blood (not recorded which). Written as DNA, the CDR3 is TGTGCCAGCAGCCCTGGACAGGGGGCGGGAAAGGAGACCCAGTACTTC. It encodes CASSPGQGAGKETQYF.